The following is a TCR beta chain sequence with its context. This clonotype was seen repeatedly, ten times or more. Its antigen remains unidentified. Base-call qualities are not available, and no considerably larger clone is one nucleotide away. The sample is drawn from a study of T cells in Graves' hyperthyroidism and ophthalmopathy (dated by TCRdb to the late 2010s). In the study overall: Peripheral blood samples were taken at initial diagnosis, before any treatment was given. In about 6 Graves' hyperthyroidism patients, the study also compared T-cell repertoires from thyroid tissue with T-cell repertoires from blood. The paper reports TCR Vbeta CDR3 sequencing of about 140 peripheral blood samples: approximately 41 ophthalmopathy, approximately 74 hyperthyroidism and around 17 progressor patients. After blood sampling, hyperthyroidism patients were treated with methimazole at a starting dose of 30 mg daily, and ophthalmopathy patients were treated with high-dose intravenous methylprednisolone. To identify distinguishing TCR V-J signatures, a discovery cohort of about 100 patients was used, comprising 40 to 45 with Graves' ophthalmopathy and 57 with stable Graves' hyperthyroidism. Prospective prediction of ophthalmopathy was tested in an independent validation cohort of fewer than 20 hyperthyroidism patients and 17 patients who later progressed to ophthalmopathy. For training and testing, the 100 or so patients in the discovery cohort were randomly divided in a 7:3 ratio.

CDR1 and CDR2 were assigned from the germline V gene as WSHSY and SAAADI. V is cut by 10 bases and J by 10 bases, and the space between the germline ends is 14 bases. The CDR3 runs 12 residues from the cysteine to the phenylalanine. Of the read, only the CDR3 DNA is kept; its 36 bases are in frame from base 1. What the study reported, not specific to this receptor: In validation, the model predicted progression to ophthalmopathy with around 71% sensitivity and roughly 72% specificity, a median of 6.5 months before onset. No statistical method was used to set the sample size in advance, and investigators knew the group allocation. Ophthalmopathy was separated from stable hyperthyroidism by a 13 V-J signature model, with 87.88% sensitivity and approximately 81% specificity obtained in cross-validation and 80%/75% obtained in testing. Most expanded thyroid clonotypes (frequency above 0.001) were also found in blood, which suggests that blood repertoires may mirror thyroid immune responses.

The TCR beta CDR3 regions were amplified from RNA transcripts. For the first round of RT-PCR on the TCR CDR3, the HTBI primer set was used together with the Qiagen OneStep RT-PCR kit. Libraries were constructed in a second round of multiplex PCR, after which size selection and purification were performed. Sequencing of the libraries was done on an Illumina HiSeq2000 using paired-end 100 bp reads. Per the source publication's procedure: SOAPnuke was used to process the raw data, throwing out any read that contained adapters or uncalled bases, had a mean Phred below 15, or lacked an exact constant-primer or identifier match. High-quality paired reads were merged using COPE v1.2.5, and each unique nucleotide sequence was defined as a clonotype. MiTCR v1.1 was used to align the clonotypes against IMGT TRBV, TRBD and TRBJ reference segments. Only V-J combinations with frequency above 0.0001, covering about 99% of repertoires, were analysed. A TCS score was defined as the ratio between F50 (clonal expansion) and ExV (chaos), using BLOSUM62-based TCRdist between CDR3 peptides within each V-J. Welch's t-statistics and random forest reduced roughly 540 V-J features to around 14, which were used in a naive Bayes classifier (R e1071). The raw public data were reprocessed by TCRdb itself: fastp quality trimming at Q25, MiXCR clonotype calling, in-frame beta chains only. Rows are combined by CDR3 protein, so each entry shows the most common genes and DNA. The V and J calls reflect TCRdb's pipeline rather than the authors' work. The sample records fewer than 850,000 distinct CDR3 sequences, around a sixth of which are singletons. In total, the top ten clones hold around 15% of the sample.

Stable Graves' hyperthyroidism was defined as no progression to ophthalmopathy during 18 months of follow-up. Hyperthyroidism patients were newly diagnosed, had a disease duration of under 2 months, and were aged 18 to 65 years. Exclusion was applied to patients with uncontrolled infections, other autoimmune diseases, pregnancy or lactation. Diagnoses were established on the basis of clinical symptoms, serum thyroxine and TRAb, thyroid ultrasound, and orbital computed tomography. PBMCs were separated from 10 ml of fresh peripheral blood using Ficoll-Paque density gradient centrifugation. Total RNA was extracted with Trizol reagent, and quality was checked on an Agilent 2100 Bioanalyzer.

This sequence was found in a man aged 50 to 60 with Graves' hyperthyroidism. Sequenced material: blood. The V gene is TRBV10-2 and the J gene is TRBJ1-6; a tentative D call is TRBD1 (5 bases match). DNA sequence: TGCGCCACCCAGGGTAGCGGATCACCCCTCCACTTT. Translated, this gives CATQGSGSPLHF.